Detailed here is one T cell receptor (beta chain). Its antigen remains unknown. The entry originates in a study of cytotoxic CD8 clonotypes in ibrutinib-treated CLL. V lost 10 bases to trimming and J lost 6 bases, with 15 bases between them. CDR1 and CDR2 from the germline V gene are MDHEN and SYDVKM. CDR3 length: 12 amino acids. Here immunoSEQ multiplex PCR was the method, and the copy in TCRdb shows in-frame clones only, minus some. The sample includes approximately 26,000 clones, approximately 71% of them seen just once. General study points: Sustained-remission and progressing patients had different sampling times. Public clonotypes were seen rarely and were contracted or stable on treatment. T-cell clonality at baseline went above that of age-matched healthy donors and rose and fell with circulating CD8+ T-cell counts.

This receptor was obtained from a human donor with chronic lymphocytic leukemia. V gene TRBV28 combines with J gene TRBJ1-1; D is ambiguous. The starting material was PBMCs, obtained after 12 months of ibrutinib treatment. In DNA form, the CDR3 reads TGTGCCACTTCAACGACATATTCTGAAGCTTTCTTT. Translation: CATSTTYSEAFF.